This TCR beta chain was sequenced in a study of T cell responses to AZD1222 COVID-19 vaccine. Germline-derived CDR1 and CDR2 are SGHRS and YFSETQ. CDR3 length: 14 amino acids. Trimming removed 5 bases from V and 2 bases from J; junction bases left unmatched: 5. The method was immunoSEQ multiplex PCR; TCRdb's version includes in-frame clones alone and lacks a portion of them. The sample includes over 100,000 clones, roughly 80% of them seen just once. Study-level results: Unmutated variant regions reportedly attract nearly half of all spike-specific TCRs. There were mostly white British donors and more females than males, and clonal diversity was possibly underestimated.

Comments on this clone: The antigen remains undetermined.

V gene TRBV5-1 combines with J gene TRBJ2-3, with 7 bases identical to TRBD1. Sample: peripheral blood, taken on day 0 of AZD1222 vaccination. The clonotype originates from an adult in good health. The CDR3 protein is CASRRDSDTDTQYF. The CDR3, as DNA: TGCGCCAGCAGACGGGACAGCGACACAGATACGCAGTATTTT.